This entry lists 18 T cell receptor beta chains sequenced from one sample in a study of Ad26.COV2.S vaccination and SARS-CoV-2 variants. Sequenced by immunoSEQ multiplex PCR; TCRdb stores in-frame clones only, minus some. Seen here are around 300,000 clones, under 90% observed once, and the top ten hold 4.5% to 5.5%. This sample's treatment: 19 received Ad26.COV2.S at low or high dose, single or two shots; a few received placebo; per-sample allocation not given. All samples were drawn on day 63, counting from the first vaccine or placebo injection. The specimen was peripheral blood, collected in a trial of Ad26.COV2.S vaccine versus placebo. Receptor source: a person aged 18 to 59 who received the Ad26.COV2.S COVID-19 vaccine or a placebo.

The rearrangement joins TRBV15 to TRBJ2-2, with D tentatively TRBD1 (6 bases). The CDR3 consists of 15 residues. Trimming took 3 bases from V and 1 from J, leaving 9 bases between them. Per germline, CDR1 LNHNV and CDR2 YYDKDF (reference sequence). The CDR3 spells CATSRMGQNTGELFF. The CDR3 nucleotides are TGTGCCACCAGCAGGATGGGACAGAACACCGGGGAGCTGTTTTTT.

This clone has only one observation. V usage is TRBV27 and J usage is TRBJ1-5; 7 bases align to TRBD1. Germline V gene sequence: CDR1 MNHEY, CDR2 SMNVEV (reference sequence). This CDR3 comprises 15 residues. V was clipped by 6 bases and J by 0 bases; unmatched bases: 5. The CDR3 loop is CASRRDRDSNQPQHF. In DNA form, the CDR3 reads TGTGCCAGCAGGCGAGACAGGGATAGCAATCAGCCCCAGCATTTT.

The genes are TRBV27 and TRBJ1-5; D call uncertain. V shed 3 bases and J shed 0 bases, with 9 bases lying between them. Germline V lookup: CDR1 MNHEY, CDR2 SMNVEV (reference sequence). The length of the CDR3 is 15 residues. The CDR3 sequence: CASSLAAHSNQPQHF. The CDR3 DNA follows: TGTGCCAGCAGTTTGGCCGCTCATAGCAATCAGCCCCAGCATTTT.

The rearrangement uses TRBV4-1 and TRBJ1-2; a possible D gene is TRBD1 (6 bases). Looked up from germline, CDR1 is MGHRA and CDR2 is YSYEKL. Deletions cut 0 bases from V and 4 bases from J, with 9 bases between. The CDR3 length is 14 residues. The CDR3 region is CASSQDRGSYGYTF. CDR3 nucleotides: TGCGCCAGCAGCCAAGACAGGGGTAGCTATGGCTACACCTTC.

The chain is built from TRBV4-2 and TRBJ2-3; no clear D gene. Trimming took 0 bases from V and 2 from J, leaving 12 bases between them. The CDR3 extends over 16 amino acids. Germline CDR1 reads LGHNA; CDR2 reads YNFKEQ. The DNA of the CDR3 is TGTGCCAGCAGCCAAGATCTCGCGGTACTCACAGATACGCAGTATTTT. It is translated as CASSQDLAVLTDTQYF.

This chain links TRBV11-2 with TRBJ2-7; D gene unclear. Germline CDR1 and CDR2: SGHAT and FQNNGV. This CDR3 comprises 12 residues. The germline V and J ends were trimmed by 7 bases and 6 bases, with 13 bases remaining between them. The CDR3 protein is CASTSRTSEQYF. CDR3 sequence (DNA): TGTGCCAGCACCTCCCGAACGAGCGAGCAGTACTTC.

In its sample, this clone was seen once. V is TRBV19 and J is TRBJ2-1; D gene ambiguous. The V end was cut by 4 bases, the J end by 12 bases, with 10 bases between. The CDR3 is made up of 11 amino acids. In germline, CDR1 is LNHDA, CDR2 SQIVND (reference sequence). CDR3 sequence (DNA): TGTGCCAGTAGTAGGGGTTACGGGCAGTTCTTC. This codes for CASSRGYGQFF.

The chain's CDR3 is CASSPGRASGIRQGARYEQYV. The CDR3 region has the DNA TGTGCCAGCTCACCCGGGAGAGCGTCCGGGATCAGGCAGGGGGCGCGCTACGAGCAGTACGTC. The V and J genes are TRBV18 and TRBJ2-7, with 8 positions matching TRBD1. The J segment lost 3 bases and the V segment lost 3 bases, leaving 25 bases of the junction unmatched. Germline CDR1 KGHSH, CDR2 LQKENI. The CDR3 contains 21 residues.

In the case of this clone: The sample holds other DNA sequences that translate to the same CDR3. CDR3 residues: CASSQEGSNYGYTF. DNA for the CDR3: TGTGCCAGCAGCCAAGAGGGCAGTAACTATGGCTACACCTTC. V usage is TRBV3-1 (or the pseudogene TRBV3-2) and J usage is TRBJ1-2; no firm D call. The CDR3 sequence is 14 residues long. V was trimmed by 0 bases and J by 1 base, leaving 6 bases between them. Germline CDR1 and CDR2: LGHDT and YNNKEL (reference sequence).

The V and J genes are TRBV7-9 and TRBJ1-1; a possible D gene is TRBD1 (6 bases). V was trimmed by 5 bases and J by 5 bases, leaving 15 bases between them. Germline V gene sequence: CDR1 SEHNR, CDR2 FQNEAQ (reference sequence). The CDR3 contains 14 residues. The CDR3 bases are TGTGCCAGCAGCCCCGTTGAGGGGGTAACTGAAGCTTTCTTT. Protein sequence: CASSPVEGVTEAFF.

The chain has TRBV24-1 and TRBJ2-5; 9 nucleotides match TRBD2. Germline assignment: CDR1 KGHDR and CDR2 SFDVKD. V was clipped by 3 bases and J by 1 base; unmatched bases: 8. CDR3 length: 17 amino acids. CDR3 sequence reads: CATSDGKLAGFQETQYF. CDR3 nucleotide sequence: TGTGCCACCAGTGATGGAAAACTAGCGGGCTTCCAAGAGACCCAGTACTTC.

The chain carries TRBV7-9 and TRBJ2-2; TRBD1 matches 8 bases. This CDR3 has 16 residues. J was trimmed by 8 bases and V by 2 bases; bases with no gene match: 10. Per the germline V gene, CDR1 is SEHNR and CDR2 is FQNEAQ (reference sequence). DNA of the CDR3: TGTGCCAGCAGCTTATCTCCGGTCACAGGGGGAGGGGAGCTGTTTTTT. Its protein product is CASSLSPVTGGGELFF. Full variable domain (rest looked up from reference TRBV7-9 and TRBJ2-2): DTGVSQNPRHKITKRGQNVTFRCDPISEHNRLYWYRQTLGQGPEFLTYFQNEAQLEKSRLLSDRFSAERPKGSFSTLEIQRTEQGDSAMYLCASSLSPVTGGGELFFGEGSRLTVL.

V and J are TRBV19 and TRBJ2-3, with 7 bases identical to TRBD2. Germline V gene sequence: CDR1 LNHDA, CDR2 SQIVND (reference sequence). V lost 4 bases, J lost 0 bases, and 7 bases stayed unmatched. The CDR3 loop spans 16 amino acids. CDR3 in DNA: TGTGCCAGTAGTAGCCCAAGGGACTACAGCACAGATACGCAGTATTTT. Its protein product is CASSSPRDYSTDTQYF.

The chain carries TRBV20-1 and TRBJ2-4, with D uncertain. Looked up from germline, CDR1 is DFQATT and CDR2 is SNEGSKA (reference sequence). The length of the CDR3 is 16 residues. Trimming took 3 bases from V and 1 from J, leaving 16 bases between them. The CDR3 DNA is TGCAGTGCTAGTCCCCCCAGTCTAGTGGCCAAAAACATTCAGTACTTC. Translated: CSASPPSLVAKNIQYF.

The chain couples TRBV7-2 to TRBJ2-1, with 7 bases lining up with TRBD1. The germline CDR1 and CDR2 sequences are SGHTA and FQGNSA. The CDR3 loop spans 15 amino acids. V lost 5 bases to trimming and J lost 7 bases; unmatched junction nucleotides: 11. The CDR3 DNA is TGTGCCAGCAGCCCTCCGTCGGGACAGAAGAATGAGCAGTTCTTC. It codes for CASSPPSGQKNEQFF.

This clone was counted a single time. V gene TRBV9 combines with J gene TRBJ2-3; D is possibly TRBD2 (6 bases). V lost 4 bases and J lost 4, with 16 bases in between. This CDR3 is 15 amino acids long. The V gene's germline CDR1 is SGDLS and CDR2 YYNGEE. The CDR3 coding sequence is TGTGCCAGCAGCCCGGGTCCTGGAGGGGCAGATACGCAGTATTTT. This translates into CASSPGPGGADTQYF.

The chain carries TRBV15 and TRBJ1-2; 8 positions agree with TRBD1. The CDR3 totals 16 residues. Germline V CDR1 and CDR2: LNHNV, YYDKDF (reference sequence). V shed 3 bases and J 1 base; nucleotides not matched to a gene: 7. DNA of the CDR3: TGTGCCACCAGCAGTAGACACAGGGGGAGTAACTATGGCTACACCTTC. This codes for CATSSRHRGSNYGYTF.

J is TRBJ1-2 and V is TRBV24-1; tentative D call: TRBD1 (5 bases). Germline values: CDR1 KGHDR, CDR2 SFDVKD. The length of the CDR3 is 12 residues. V was shortened by 3 bases and J by 9 bases, with 10 bases between the two germline ends. The CDR3 sequence is CATSDQGSSYTF. The DNA for the CDR3 is TGTGCCACCAGTGATCAGGGATCCAGCTACACCTTC.